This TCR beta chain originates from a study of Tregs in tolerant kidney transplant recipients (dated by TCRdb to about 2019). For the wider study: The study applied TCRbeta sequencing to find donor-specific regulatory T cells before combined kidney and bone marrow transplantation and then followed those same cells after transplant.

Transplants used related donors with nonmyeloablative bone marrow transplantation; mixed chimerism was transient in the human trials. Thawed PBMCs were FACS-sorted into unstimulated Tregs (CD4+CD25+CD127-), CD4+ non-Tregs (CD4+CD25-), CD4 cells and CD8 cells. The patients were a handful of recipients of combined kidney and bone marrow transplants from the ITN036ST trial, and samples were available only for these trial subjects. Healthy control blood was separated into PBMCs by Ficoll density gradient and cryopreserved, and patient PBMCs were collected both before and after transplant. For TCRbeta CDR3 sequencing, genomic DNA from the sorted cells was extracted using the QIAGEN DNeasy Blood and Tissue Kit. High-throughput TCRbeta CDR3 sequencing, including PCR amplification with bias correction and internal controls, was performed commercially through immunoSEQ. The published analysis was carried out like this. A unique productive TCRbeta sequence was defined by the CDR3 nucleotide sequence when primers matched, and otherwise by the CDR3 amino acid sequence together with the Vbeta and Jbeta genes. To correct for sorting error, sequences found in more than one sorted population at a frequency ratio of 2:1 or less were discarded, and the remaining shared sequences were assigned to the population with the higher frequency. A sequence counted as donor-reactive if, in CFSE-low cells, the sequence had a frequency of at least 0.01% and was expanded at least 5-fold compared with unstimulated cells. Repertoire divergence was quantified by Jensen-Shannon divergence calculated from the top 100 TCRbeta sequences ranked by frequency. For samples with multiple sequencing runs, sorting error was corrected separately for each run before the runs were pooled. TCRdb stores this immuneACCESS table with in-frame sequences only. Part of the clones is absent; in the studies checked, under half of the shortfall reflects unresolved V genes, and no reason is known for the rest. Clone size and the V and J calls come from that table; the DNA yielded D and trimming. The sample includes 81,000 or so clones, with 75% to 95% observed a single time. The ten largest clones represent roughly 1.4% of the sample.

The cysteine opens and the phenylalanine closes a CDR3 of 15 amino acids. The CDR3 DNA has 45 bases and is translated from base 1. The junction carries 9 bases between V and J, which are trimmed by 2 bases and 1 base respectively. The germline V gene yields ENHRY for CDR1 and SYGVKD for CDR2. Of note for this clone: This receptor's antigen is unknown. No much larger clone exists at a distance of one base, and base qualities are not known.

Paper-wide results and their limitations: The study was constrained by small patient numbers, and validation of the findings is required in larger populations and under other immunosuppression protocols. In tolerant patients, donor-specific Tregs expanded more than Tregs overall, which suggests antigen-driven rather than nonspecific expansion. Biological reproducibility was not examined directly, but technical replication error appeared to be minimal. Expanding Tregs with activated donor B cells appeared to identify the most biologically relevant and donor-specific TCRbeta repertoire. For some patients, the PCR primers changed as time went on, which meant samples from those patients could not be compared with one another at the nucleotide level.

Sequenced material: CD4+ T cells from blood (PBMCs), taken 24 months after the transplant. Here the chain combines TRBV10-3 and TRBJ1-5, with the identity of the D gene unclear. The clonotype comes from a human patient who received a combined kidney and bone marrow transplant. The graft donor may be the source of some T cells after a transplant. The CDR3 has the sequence CAISEETTSNQPQHF. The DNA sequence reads TGTGCCATCAGTGAGGAGACGACAAGCAATCAGCCCCAGCATTTT.